This entry lists 26 T cell receptor beta chains sequenced from one sample in a study of T cells after posttransplantation cyclophosphamide. TCRdb keeps only in-frame clones here, not all; method: immunoSEQ multiplex PCR. This table has tens of thousands of clones, roughly 92% appearing once. Sequencing was done on a sample of PBMCs. Receptors were obtained from a woman aged 45 to 65 in good health and a related stem cell transplant donor.

This clone occurred once. Germline is not matched at one junction end, which may reflect a read error. This sequence joins TRBV7-9 and TRBJ2-5; tentative D call: TRBD1 (6 bases). CDR1 and CDR2 (germline): SEHNR, FQNEAQ (reference sequence). This CDR3 has 13 residues. The CDR3 region is CASRLDSQETQYF. In DNA form, the CDR3 reads TGTGCCAGCCGCTTGGACAGCCAAGAGACCCAGTACTTC. The full variable domain, its missing parts supplied by reference TRBV7-9 and TRBJ2-5, is DTGVSQNPRHKITKRGQNVTFRCDPISEHNRLYWYRQTLGQGPEFLTYFQNEAQLEKSRLLSDRFSAERPKGSFSTLEIQRTEQGDSAMYLCASRLDSQETQYFGPGTRLLVL.

The genes are TRBV5-4 and TRBJ2-2; possible D gene TRBD1, 6 bases. Germline CDR1 reads SGHNT; CDR2 reads YYREEE (reference sequence). Trimming left V 9 bases short and J 0 bases short, with 12 bases between. This CDR3 has 14 residues. The CDR3 bases are TGTGCCACCCAGGGACACTCGAACACCGGGGAGCTGTTTTTT. Amino acid sequence: CATQGHSNTGELFF. The complete variable domain, with remaining parts taken from reference TRBV5-4 and TRBJ2-2, reads ETGVTQSPTHLIKTRGQQVTLRCSSQSGHNTVSWYQQALGQGPQFIFQYYREEENGRGNFPPRFSGLQFPNYSSELNVNALELDDSALYLCATQGHSNTGELFFGEGSRLTVL.

This clone is deemed medium-sized. J is TRBJ1-3 and V is TRBV25-1; 10 bases fit TRBD1. After removal of 11 bases from V and 0 bases from J, the junction contained 13 bases not matched to a gene. The CDR3 totals 17 residues. CDR1 is MGHDK, CDR2 SYGVNS, per germline. The CDR3 loop is CAATGTGERSSGNTIYF. CDR3 nucleotide sequence: TGTGCCGCGACCGGGACAGGGGAAAGAAGCTCTGGAAACACCATATATTTT.

The chain has TRBV5-1 and TRBJ2-3, with D maybe TRBD1 (6 bases). With 2 bases removed from V and 2 bases from J, the gap between germline ends came to 15 bases. Germline V gives CDR1 SGHRS, CDR2 YFSETQ. The CDR3 covers 16 residues. The DNA for the CDR3 is TGCGCCAGCAGCTTAACAGGGTCTTCTGACACAGATACGCAGTATTTT. The encoded protein is CASSLTGSSDTDTQYF.

This chain uses TRBV10-2 with TRBJ2-3; 7 bases are shared with TRBD2. This CDR3 comprises 17 residues. The germline V gene encodes CDR1 WSHSY and CDR2 SAAADI. Trimming took 0 bases from V and 4 from J; bases not matched to a gene: 10. CDR3 coding DNA: TGCGCCAGCAGTGAGTCCCCCGGGGGGTACGATGCAGATACGCAGTATTTT. Translating it yields CASSESPGGYDADTQYF.

The V and J genes are TRBV5-1 and TRBJ1-6; possible D gene TRBD1, 5 bases. The V end lost 0 bases, the J end lost 14 bases, and 12 bases lay between the germline ends. This CDR3 comprises 13 residues. CDR1 is SGHRS and CDR2 is YFSETQ in the germline V gene. The CDR3 nucleotides are TGCGCCAGCAGCTTGGATGGGGGGGGAGCCCTCCACTTT. Translation: CASSLDGGGALHF.

V usage is TRBV19 and J usage is TRBJ1-3; 9 bases fit TRBD1. Losses at the gene ends were 5 bases for V and 7 bases for J; bases not matched to a gene: 9. Germline-derived CDR1 and CDR2 are LNHDA and SQIVND (reference sequence). The CDR3 covers 15 residues. In nucleotides, the CDR3 is TGTGCCAGTAGTGCACCGGGACAGGGTGATAACACCATATATTTT. It specifies CASSAPGQGDNTIYF.

In DNA, the CDR3 is TGTGCCACCAGCAGAGAGGCAGGGGAGGAGACCCAGTACTTC. Translating gives CATSREAGEETQYF. This chain links TRBV15 with TRBJ2-5, with D maybe TRBD1 (6 bases). Germline V gives CDR1 LNHNV, CDR2 YYDKDF (reference sequence). V was shortened by 0 bases and J by 5 bases, with 10 bases between the two germline ends. The CDR3 loop spans 14 amino acids.

This clone was picked up one time. The V gene is TRBV11-2, the J gene TRBJ1-5; a weak D match, TRBD1 (5 bases). The V gene's germline CDR1 is SGHAT and CDR2 FQNNGV. Trimming removed 0 bases at V and 4 bases at J, with 13 bases between. The CDR3 loop spans 16 amino acids. The CDR3 coding sequence is TGTGCCAGCAGCTTAGAGGGGGGGGTAGAAAATCAGCCCCAGCATTTT. This translates into CASSLEGGVENQPQHF.

The chain combines TRBV7-9 with TRBJ1-2, with D maybe TRBD1 (6 bases). In germline, CDR1 is SEHNR, CDR2 FQNEAQ (reference sequence). V was pared by 2 bases and J by 4 bases, with 11 bases between. The CDR3 is 14 amino acids. The CDR3 spells CASSLPGAVYGYTF. In nucleotides, the CDR3 is TGTGCCAGCAGCTTACCAGGGGCGGTCTATGGCTACACCTTC. Using reference TRBV7-9 and TRBJ1-2 for the parts outside the CDR3, the full variable domain is DTGVSQNPRHKITKRGQNVTFRCDPISEHNRLYWYRQTLGQGPEFLTYFQNEAQLEKSRLLSDRFSAERPKGSFSTLEIQRTEQGDSAMYLCASSLPGAVYGYTFGSGTRLTVV.

The chain has TRBV28 and TRBJ1-2, with 9 bases that match TRBD1. The CDR3 is 15 amino acids. The germline gives CDR1 MDHEN, CDR2 SYDVKM. The junction had 10 bases not matched to a gene; V was cut back by 8 bases and J by 3 bases. This CDR3 is CASSPSRDRDYGYTF. DNA of the CDR3: TGTGCCAGCTCTCCCTCCCGGGACAGGGACTATGGCTACACCTTC.

This chain links TRBV5-1 with TRBJ2-1, with 7 bases aligning to TRBD2. The trim removed 0 bases at V and 7 bases at J, leaving 10 bases unmatched. The V gene's germline CDR1 is SGHRS and CDR2 YFSETQ. The CDR3 covers 16 residues. Here the CDR3 DNA reads TGCGCCAGCAGCTTGGAGGCTAGCGGTCCGGGGAATGAGCAGTTCTTC. As protein: CASSLEASGPGNEQFF.

J is TRBJ2-7 and V is TRBV4-1; TRBD1 matches 9 bases. Germline V gene sequence: CDR1 MGHRA, CDR2 YSYEKL. V shed 4 bases, J shed 4 bases, and the junction held 11 bases outside the gene matches. CDR3 length: 16 residues. CDR3: CASSLPRTGESYEQYF. The CDR3 region has the DNA TGCGCCAGCAGCCTACCCAGGACAGGGGAAAGTTACGAGCAGTACTTC.

This clone occurred once. The chain recombines TRBV18 with TRBJ2-5, with 11 bases matching TRBD2. This CDR3 is 17 amino acids long. Trimming cost V 2 bases and J 4 bases; bases outside gene matches: 9. Per germline, CDR1 KGHSH and CDR2 LQKENI. CDR3 nucleotides: TGTGCCAGCTCACCATTCCCGACTAGCGGGATGGGAGAGACCCAGTACTTC. Protein sequence: CASSPFPTSGMGETQYF.

This sequence joins TRBV25-1 and TRBJ1-4; 12 positions match TRBD1. The CDR3 covers 16 residues. The germline CDR1 and CDR2 sequences are MGHDK and SYGVNS. Trimming removed 5 bases from V and 8 bases from J; junction bases left unmatched: 9. CDR3 residues: CASSSGTGGIREKLFF. In DNA form, the CDR3 reads TGTGCCAGCAGTTCCGGGACAGGGGGCATTAGGGAAAAACTGTTTTTT.

The genes are TRBV6-5 and TRBJ1-2, with D perhaps TRBD1 (6 bases). From germline, CDR1 is MNHEY and CDR2 SVGAGI. The V end was cut by 1 base, the J end by 2 bases, with 11 bases between. The CDR3 covers 15 residues. The chain's CDR3 is CASSYFLDRNYGYTF. The CDR3 DNA follows: TGTGCCAGCAGTTACTTCCTGGACAGAAACTATGGCTACACCTTC.

This chain links TRBV2 with TRBJ2-5, with TRBD2 identical over 12 bases. The CDR3 consists of 15 residues. The germline V gene has CDR1 SNHLY and CDR2 FYNNEI. V was pared by 6 bases and J by 5 bases, with 7 bases of the junction left unmatched. The CDR3 loop is CASSGLAGSGETQYF. Written as DNA, the CDR3 is TGTGCCAGCAGCGGACTAGCGGGGAGCGGGGAGACCCAGTACTTC.

This clone came up once. The V gene is TRBV25-1, the J gene TRBJ2-2; tentative D call: TRBD1 (5 bases). Germline lookup yields CDR1 MGHDK and CDR2 SYGVNS. This CDR3 comprises 15 residues. V gave up 3 bases and J gave up 6 bases, with 14 bases separating them. The CDR3 coding sequence is TGTGCCAGCAGTGATAGTAGGGGCTTTGCCGGGGAGCTGTTTTTT. Translation gives CASSDSRGFAGELFF.

The J gene is TRBJ1-1, the V gene TRBV7-3; perhaps TRBD1 as D (6 bases). Germline V CDR1 and CDR2: SGHTA, FQGTGA. V was shortened by 5 bases and J by 5 bases, with 18 bases between the two germline ends. CDR3 length: 15 residues. The CDR3 here is CASSPEAGAGTEAFF. Here the CDR3 DNA reads TGTGCCAGCAGCCCCGAGGCGGGGGCAGGGACTGAAGCTTTCTTT.

The rearrangement joins TRBV5-4 to TRBJ2-5; 9 nucleotides match TRBD2. Germline CDR1 is SGHNT and CDR2 is YYREEE (reference sequence). The CDR3 consists of 16 residues. V shed 4 bases and J 5 bases; nucleotides not matched to a gene: 12. As DNA, the CDR3 is TGTGCCAGCAGCCAACCGCGAGCGGGGGGAGGTGAGACCCAGTACTTC. It specifies CASSQPRAGGGETQYF.

Turning to this clone: Other DNA sequences from this sample encode an identical CDR3 as well. This chain connects TRBV2 to TRBJ1-1, with 11 bases identical to TRBD1. Unmatched junction bases numbered 4, after V lost 6 bases and J lost 1 base. Germline CDR1 is SNHLY and CDR2 is FYNNEI. The CDR3 sequence is 15 residues long. The CDR3 sequence is CASRGQGAQNTEAFF. DNA for the CDR3: TGTGCCAGCAGAGGACAGGGGGCTCAGAACACTGAAGCTTTCTTT.

The chain carries TRBV28 and TRBJ2-5; D is undetermined. Germline-derived CDR1 and CDR2 are MDHEN and SYDVKM. The CDR3 sequence is 12 residues long. V shed 5 bases and J shed 5 bases, with 9 bases lying between them. CDR3: CASSPNWETQYF. The CDR3 DNA sequence: TGTGCCAGCAGTCCAAACTGGGAGACCCAGTACTTC. The variable domain in full, with the rest retrieved from reference TRBV28 and TRBJ2-5, is DVKVTQSSRYLVKRTGEKVFLECVQDMDHENMFWYRQDPGLGLRLIYFSYDVKMKEKGDIPEGYSVSREKKERFSLILESASTNQTSMYLCASSPNWETQYFGPGTRLLVL.

This chain joins TRBV5-1 and TRBJ2-1, with D perhaps matching TRBD2 (6 bases). Trimming removed 0 bases at V and 9 bases at J, with 13 bases between. Germline V CDR1 and CDR2: SGHRS, YFSETQ. This CDR3 has 14 amino acids. The CDR3 here is CASSLGGNPGEQFF. In DNA, the CDR3 is TGCGCCAGCAGCTTGGGCGGGAACCCTGGTGAGCAGTTCTTC.

This clone was observed a single time. The V call is TRBV19, the J call TRBJ1-4; D gene ambiguous. Deletions cut 4 bases from V and 5 bases from J, with 14 bases between. CDR1 and CDR2 (germline): LNHDA, SQIVND (reference sequence). CDR3 size: 15 residues. The CDR3 DNA is TGTGCCAGTAGTACCCGGACGGACTCCAATGAAAAACTGTTTTTT. Translating gives CASSTRTDSNEKLFF.

This chain links TRBV7-2 with TRBJ1-5; the match to TRBD1 covers 7 bases. The V gene's germline CDR1 is SGHTA and CDR2 FQGNSA. This CDR3 is 13 amino acids long. With V trimmed by 4 bases and J by 5 bases, 2 bases remained unmatched. The CDR3 loop is CASSYDRDQPQHF. The CDR3 DNA is TGTGCCAGCAGCTATGACAGGGATCAGCCCCAGCATTTT.

Comments on this clone: Mismatch with germline at one junction end may stem from a read error. Additional DNA sequences in this sample encode the identical CDR3. V gene TRBV10-3 combines with J gene TRBJ1-6; 7 bases align to TRBD1. Germline loops: CDR1 ENHRY, CDR2 SYGVKD. This CDR3 region has 13 residues. CDR3 in amino acids: CAIRGQSNSPLHF. The CDR3 DNA reads as TGTGCCATCAGGGGACAGTCTAATTCCCCCCTCCACTTT.